The present T cell receptor beta chain was sequenced within a study of T cell changes during pregnancy in multiple sclerosis. Sequenced by immunoSEQ multiplex PCR; TCRdb stores in-frame clones only, minus some. Among some 32,000 clones, 90% were seen once, and the ten largest hold around 4.5%. V was cut by 5 bases and J by 4 bases, with 17 bases left in between. The CDR3 sequence is 16 residues long. Per germline, CDR1 MNHEY and CDR2 SMNVEV (reference sequence). The receptor was derived from a female donor with multiple sclerosis, enrolled in a pregnancy study. The chain combines TRBV27 with TRBJ2-2; D may be TRBD2 (5 bases). Sequenced material: CD8+ T cells from peripheral blood mononuclear cells, taken in the second trimester of pregnancy. The chain's CDR3 is CASSPSVQTSTGELFF. DNA for the CDR3: TGTGCCAGCAGTCCCTCAGTTCAAACTAGCACCGGGGAGCTGTTTTTT.